Each of the 19 T cell receptor beta chains below was sequenced from the same sample in a study of CD8 T cells in Susac syndrome. The authors reverse transcribed roughly 0.5 to 1 ug RNA with random hexamers. TCRdb passed the immunoSEQ multiplex PCR reads through MiXCR, listing each CDR3 protein once. This sample has 75,000 to 100,000 distinct CDR3 sequences, with approximately 94% found just once. Sequenced: CD8+ T cells from PBMCs. Source of these receptors: a human donor in good health.

The chain combines TRBV15 with TRBJ1-5; D remains ambiguous. V was pared by 0 bases and J by 9 bases, with 15 bases between. The germline gives CDR1 LNHNV, CDR2 YYDKDF (reference sequence). This CDR3 comprises 15 residues. CDR3 sequence: CATSRDGSGKGPQHF. For the CDR3, the DNA is TGTGCCACCAGCAGAGATGGGTCGGGAAAAGGGCCCCAGCATTTT.

The chain carries TRBV23-1 and TRBJ2-7; a possible D gene is TRBD2 (7 bases). TRBV23-1 is reported as an ORF; its role is uncertain. The V end was cut by 2 bases, the J end by 3 bases, with 14 bases between. The CDR3 spans 15 residues. The CDR3 region is CASSQPGRGFYEQYF. The CDR3 DNA is TGCGCCAGCAGTCAACCGGGGAGGGGGTTCTACGAGCAGTACTTC.

V gene TRBV7-9 combines with J gene TRBJ2-3; D unclear. Germline V CDR1 and CDR2: SEHNR, FQNEAQ (reference sequence). V was trimmed by 2 bases and J by 3 bases, leaving 0 bases between them. The length of the CDR3 is 11 residues. CDR3 residues: CASSLTDTQYF. The CDR3 nucleotides read TGTGCCAGCAGCTTAACAGATACGCAGTATTTT.

The gene calls are TRBV28 and TRBJ2-7; 7 bases map to TRBD1. Trimming cost V 9 bases and J 0 bases; bases outside gene matches: 5. The germline V gene encodes CDR1 MDHEN and CDR2 SYDVKM. This CDR3 contains 13 residues. CDR3 DNA: TGTGCCAGTCAACGGGACAGCTCCTACGAGCAGTACGTC. Translation gives CASQRDSSYEQYV.

The chain uses TRBV13 and TRBJ2-1; TRBD1 matches 9 bases. The junction had 10 bases not matched to a gene; V was cut back by 5 bases and J by 8 bases. The CDR3 runs 15 residues. Germline V lookup: CDR1 PRHDT, CDR2 FYEKMQ (reference sequence). DNA of the CDR3: TGTGCCAGCAGCCTTCCTGGGACAGGGTTCGATGAGCAGTTCTTC. Protein: CASSLPGTGFDEQFF.

This chain joins TRBV15 and TRBJ1-3, with D tentatively TRBD1 (5 bases). CDR1 LNHNV and CDR2 YYDKDF come from the germline V gene (reference sequence). The ends were cut back, 3 bases at V and 0 bases at J, with 15 bases in the middle. This CDR3 is 17 amino acids long. CDR3 residues: CATSRTARQISGNTIYF. The CDR3 DNA sequence: TGTGCCACCAGCAGGACAGCGAGACAGATCTCTGGAAACACCATATATTTT.

J is TRBJ2-2 and V is TRBV30; TRBD2 aligns across 9 bases. The CDR3 is made up of 13 amino acids. V was clipped by 5 bases and J by 4 bases; unmatched bases: 2. Germline V gene data show CDR1 as GTSNPN and CDR2 as SVGIG (reference sequence). CDR3 amino acids: CAWLAGATGELFF. The CDR3 coding sequence is TGTGCCTGGTTAGCGGGAGCCACCGGGGAGCTGTTTTTT.

V usage is TRBV29-1 and J usage is TRBJ2-5, with TRBD2 matching 7 bases. CDR1 and CDR2 (germline): SQVTM, ANQGSEA. Trimming took 7 bases from V and 5 from J; bases not matched to a gene: 7. CDR3 length: 12 amino acids. CDR3: CSGSLGGETQYF. CDR3 nucleotide sequence: TGCAGCGGGTCTCTGGGAGGGGAGACCCAGTACTTC.

This chain connects TRBV7-9 to TRBJ1-2; no clear D gene. V was pared by 4 bases and J by 0 bases, with 18 bases between. CDR1 and CDR2 (germline): SEHNR, FQNEAQ (reference sequence). The length of the CDR3 is 17 residues. The DNA for the CDR3 is TGTGCCAGCAGCTCCCCGAGAGGCGCCGATACTAACTATGGCTACACCTTC. Amino acid sequence: CASSSPRGADTNYGYTF.

This clonotype occurred once. This chain joins TRBV4-1 and TRBJ1-2; perhaps TRBD1 as D (5 bases). CDR1 and CDR2 (germline): MGHRA, YSYEKL. Between the trimmed V and J ends, which lost 0 bases and 4 bases, there was a span of 15 bases. CDR3 length equals 16 residues. The CDR3 DNA sequence: TGCGCCAGCAGCCAAGATCCCGCAGGGTCGGGCTATGGCTACACCTTC. Protein product: CASSQDPAGSGYGYTF.

This sequence joins TRBV7-9 and TRBJ1-6; D is undetermined. The CDR3 length is 13 residues. CDR1 SEHNR and CDR2 FQNEAQ come from the germline V gene (reference sequence). The V gene lost 5 bases and the J gene lost 7 bases, with 9 bases spanning the gap. As DNA, the CDR3 is TGTGCCAGCAGCGGGCCAATGAATTCACCCCTCCACTTT. Its translation: CASSGPMNSPLHF.

This clonotype was observed once. This chain joins TRBV5-1 and TRBJ1-4; the D is unclear. Germline V CDR1 and CDR2: SGHRS, YFSETQ. The CDR3 has 15 residues. V was shortened by 0 bases and J by 5 bases, with 11 bases between the two germline ends. CDR3 amino acids: CASSLDLGGNEKLFF. The CDR3 DNA follows: TGCGCCAGCAGCTTGGATTTGGGCGGGAATGAAAAACTGTTTTTT.

The chain uses TRBV11-2 and TRBJ2-6; D might be TRBD1 (6 bases). There are 14 residues in the CDR3. Deletions cut 6 bases from V and 13 bases from J, with 19 bases between. Germline V gene sequence: CDR1 SGHAT, CDR2 FQNNGV. Here the CDR3 DNA reads TGTGCCAGCAGTCTCTCCCAGGGGTTCATGGTCCTGACTTTC. Its translation is CASSLSQGFMVLTF.

The chain is built from TRBV19 and TRBJ2-5, with 12 bases identical to TRBD1. Trimming at V came to 8 bases and at J to 4 bases, leaving 8 bases not matched to a gene. Germline CDR1 LNHDA, CDR2 SQIVND (reference sequence). The CDR3 is 15 residues long. CDR3 in amino acids: CASGSGTGGAETQYF. For the CDR3, the DNA is TGTGCCAGTGGCTCCGGGACAGGGGGCGCAGAGACCCAGTACTTC.

J is TRBJ2-7 and V is TRBV28; D is undetermined. The CDR3 consists of 12 residues. The V gene lost 8 bases and the J gene lost 1 base, with 9 bases spanning the gap. Germline CDR1 and CDR2: MDHEN and SYDVKM. The CDR3 region is CASQGASYEQYV. The DNA of the CDR3 is TGTGCCAGCCAAGGAGCGTCCTACGAGCAGTACGTC.

The rearrangement joins TRBV28 to TRBJ2-7; a possible D gene is TRBD2 (6 bases). The V gene lost 2 bases and the J gene lost 9 bases, with 8 bases spanning the gap. Germline values: CDR1 MDHEN, CDR2 SYDVKM. The length of the CDR3 is 11 residues. The DNA for the CDR3 is TGTGCCAGCAGTTTAGGCGGGACGCAGTACGTC. Amino acids: CASSLGGTQYV.

CDR3 DNA sequence: TGTGCCAGCAGCGTGCCGGGAACACCGGCAGATACGCAGTATTTT. Protein product: CASSVPGTPADTQYF. V gene TRBV13 combines with J gene TRBJ2-3; a weak D match, TRBD2 (5 bases). Germline CDR1 and CDR2: PRHDT and FYEKMQ (reference sequence). The ends were cut back, 5 bases at V and 4 bases at J, with 16 bases in the middle. The CDR3 covers 15 residues. Supplemented by reference TRBV13 and TRBJ2-3, the full variable domain reads AAGVIQSPRHLIKEKRETATLKCYPIPRHDTVYWYQQGPGQDPQFLISFYEKMQSDKGSIPDRFSAQQFSDYHSELNMSSLELGDSALYFCASSVPGTPADTQYFGPGTRLTVL.

CDR3 region: CASSDGELLAKNIQYF. CDR3 bases: TGTGCCAGCAGTGACGGGGAGCTTCTAGCCAAAAACATTCAGTACTTC. V is TRBV2 and J is TRBJ2-4, with D perhaps TRBD2 (5 bases). Trimming removed 3 bases at V and 0 bases at J, with 12 bases between. In germline, CDR1 is SNHLY, CDR2 FYNNEI. The CDR3 is made up of 16 amino acids.

This rearrangement joins TRBV20-1 to TRBJ1-5; the D is unclear. Germline loops: CDR1 DFQATT, CDR2 SNEGSKA (reference sequence). This CDR3 is 16 amino acids long. The V end was cut by 0 bases, the J end by 6 bases, with 18 bases between. The CDR3: CSAREVLGRLGQPQHF. CDR3 bases: TGCAGTGCTAGAGAGGTTTTGGGTCGGTTGGGTCAGCCCCAGCATTTT.